A selection of T cell receptor beta chains follows, all from one sample in a study of Graves' ophthalmopathy and Graves' hyperthyroidism. TCRdb reanalysed the multiplex PCR reads using MiXCR and keeps one entry per CDR3 protein. The sample lists roughly 700,000 distinct CDR3 sequences; around 40% were seen once. Sequences were obtained from peripheral blood. Every receptor here comes from an adult man with Graves' ophthalmopathy. The CDR3 runs from the conserved cysteine through the conserved F or W. The D gene is left open where the match is weak. Rows give clone size only sometimes, using once, few, many, or a class for an expanded clone.

cdr3_aa,cdr3_nt,j_call,clone_size,d_call,v_call
CASSEGTNTQYF,TGCGCCAGCAGTGAAGGGACGAATACGCAGTATTTT,TRBJ2-3,.,.,TRBV10-1
CSVEEGGPNTGELFF,TGCAGCGTTGAAGAGGGGGGGCCTAACACCGGGGAGCTGTTTTTT,TRBJ2-2,.,.,TRBV29-1
CAARSLSVYEQYF,TGTGCCGCGAGGAGCCTTAGCGTATACGAGCAGTACTTC,TRBJ2-7,many,.,TRBV2
CASRATGDGNQPQHF,TGTGCCAGCAGAGCAACAGGGGATGGCAATCAGCCCCAGCATTTT,TRBJ1-5,.,TRBD1,TRBV2
CASNPGQGATEAFF,TGTGCCAGCAACCCGGGACAGGGGGCCACTGAAGCTTTCTTT,TRBJ1-1,.,TRBD1,TRBV9
CSASPPHETYEQYF,TGCAGTGCTAGTCCCCCCCATGAGACTTACGAGCAGTACTTC,TRBJ2-7,few,.,TRBV20-1
CASNRQGEGQPQHF,TGTGCCAGCAATCGACAGGGAGAAGGGCAGCCCCAGCATTTT,TRBJ1-5,.,TRBD1,TRBV2
CAISDGGAGFNTGELFF,TGTGCCATCAGTGATGGGGGGGCAGGATTTAACACCGGGGAGCTGTTTTTT,TRBJ2-2,.,.,TRBV25-1
CASSPMTGQTAGKTQYF,TGTGCCAGCTCACCTATGACGGGACAGACTGCGGGGAAGACCCAGTACTTC,TRBJ2-5,.,.,TRBV25-1
CASSFIESNQPQHF,TGTGCCAGCAGTTTCATAGAGAGCAATCAGCCCCAGCATTTT,TRBJ1-5,.,.,TRBV11-2
CASSSPRSWYGYTF,TGTGCCAGCAGTTCGCCGAGGAGTTGGTATGGCTACACCTTC,TRBJ1-2,many,.,TRBV11-2
CASSFGAPGTQYF,TGTGCCAGCAGCTTCGGGGCCCCGGGGACCCAGTACTTC,TRBJ2-5,.,.,TRBV7-9
CSVGGQGGHYEQYF,TGCAGCGTTGGCGGACAGGGGGGACACTACGAGCAGTACTTC,TRBJ2-7,.,TRBD1,TRBV29-1
CSATEGAGTYEQYF,TGCAGTGCTACCGAGGGGGCGGGAACCTACGAGCAGTACTTC,TRBJ2-7,.,.,TRBV20-1
CASSEAPTGNSPLHF,TGTGCCAGCAGTGAAGCACCCACAGGGAATTCACCCCTCCACTTT,TRBJ1-6,once,.,TRBV6-1
CASSLAWGINEQYF,TGTGCCAGCAGCTTAGCATGGGGGATCAACGAGCAGTACTTC,TRBJ2-7,.,.,TRBV7-9
CSVESAFTTEAFF,TGCAGCGTTGAATCTGCATTTACCACTGAAGCTTTCTTT,TRBJ1-1,many,.,TRBV29-1
CASSRTGQETQHF,TGTGCCAGCAGCAGAACAGGGCAAGAGACCCAGCATTTT,TRBJ1-5,.,.,TRBV2
CASSLRAGLRTEAFF,TGTGCCAGCAGCTTAAGGGCGGGATTACGGACTGAAGCTTTCTTT,TRBJ1-1,.,.,TRBV25-1
CASSPRVAAGAHYEQYF,TGTGCCAGCAGCCCCCGAGTCGCAGCGGGAGCTCACTACGAGCAGTACTTC,TRBJ2-7,.,TRBD2,TRBV16
CSLALQPYEQYF,TGCAGCTTAGCGTTACAGCCCTACGAGCAGTACTTC,TRBJ2-7,.,.,TRBV29-1
CASTLIAGLDGQYF,TGTGCCAGCACCCTCATCGCGGGTCTCGACGGGCAGTACTTC,TRBJ2-7,.,.,TRBV7-9
CASSDGTGNSYEQYF,TGTGCCAGCAGTGACGGAACAGGGAACTCCTACGAGCAGTACTTC,TRBJ2-7,few,.,TRBV2
CASRGTSGVQETQYF,TGTGCCAGCAGGGGGACTAGCGGAGTACAAGAGACCCAGTACTTC,TRBJ2-5,.,TRBD2,TRBV11-1
CSAKFQLNSPLHF,TGCAGTGCTAAATTTCAGTTAAATTCACCCCTCCACTTT,TRBJ1-6,few,.,TRBV20-1
CSARSPWGESTYEQYF,TGCAGTGCTAGATCCCCCTGGGGGGAGTCCACCTACGAGCAGTACTTC,TRBJ2-7,few,.,TRBV20-1
CATWSGTGANYGYTF,TGTGCCACCTGGAGTGGGACAGGGGCCAACTATGGCTACACCTTC,TRBJ1-2,many,TRBD1,TRBV19
CSASSLHLTYEQYF,TGCAGTGCCAGCAGCCTTCACCTCACCTACGAGCAGTACTTC,TRBJ2-7,.,.,TRBV20-1
CASMGGQGSGNQPQHF,TGTGCCAGCATGGGGGGACAGGGTTCCGGCAATCAGCCCCAGCATTTT,TRBJ1-5,.,TRBD1,TRBV25-1
CASSRRGRGQETQYF,TGTGCCAGCTCACGACGGGGCAGGGGGCAAGAGACCCAGTACTTC,TRBJ2-5,.,TRBD1,TRBV25-1
CASSQDHPQEDEQYF,TGCGCCAGCAGCCAGGACCACCCCCAGGAGGACGAGCAGTACTTC,TRBJ2-7,.,.,TRBV7-2
CASSEDSLASGSEDTQYF,TGTGCCAGCAGTGAAGATAGTTTGGCTAGCGGGAGTGAAGATACGCAGTATTTT,TRBJ2-3,.,TRBD2,TRBV2
CASSSGTGGSHTEAFF,TGTGCCAGCAGCTCGGGGACAGGGGGCTCCCACACTGAAGCTTTCTTT,TRBJ1-1,.,TRBD1,TRBV7-9
CASSMPGDNSPLHF,TGTGCCAGTAGTATGCCGGGGGATAATTCACCCCTCCACTTT,TRBJ1-6,many,.,TRBV19
CASSQDVRGTFTGELFF,TGCGCCAGCAGCCAAGACGTACGGGGGACCTTCACCGGGGAGCTGTTTTTT,TRBJ2-2,.,.,TRBV25-1
CASSYSAREDQPQLF,TGTGCCAGCAGTTACTCGGCCAGGGAAGATCAGCCCCAGCTTTTT,TRBJ1-5,once,.,TRBV24-1
CASRRDSSNEKLFF,TGTGCCAGCAGGAGGGACTCATCTAATGAAAAACTGTTTTTT,TRBJ1-4,.,.,TRBV6-6
CASSILRGVTNEQYF,TGTGCCAGTAGTATTCTTAGAGGGGTGACGAACGAGCAGTACTTC,TRBJ2-7,few,.,TRBV19
CASSQGLGRTEAFF,TGTGCCAGCAGTCAAGGACTTGGGAGGACTGAAGCTTTCTTT,TRBJ1-1,few,.,TRBV11-2
CASSPRSLNRVINQPQHF,TGTGCCAGCAGCCCTAGATCCCTGAACAGGGTAATCAATCAGCCCCAGCATTTT,TRBJ1-5,few,.,TRBV7-8
CASSETGTGQYF,TGTGCCAGCAGTGAAACAGGGACAGGGCAGTACTTC,TRBJ2-7,few,TRBD1,TRBV6-1
CSASKGQVPYEQYF,TGCAGTGCTAGTAAGGGGCAGGTCCCCTACGAGCAGTACTTC,TRBJ2-7,.,.,TRBV20-1
CSGSQGSNQPQHF,TGCAGCGGCTCTCAGGGCTCGAATCAGCCCCAGCATTTT,TRBJ1-5,.,.,TRBV29-1
CASSLSRTGFYGYTF,TGTGCCAGCAGTTTATCGCGGACAGGCTTTTATGGCTACACCTTC,TRBJ1-2,few,TRBD1,TRBV9
CASSSEGWWEETQYF,TGTGCCAGCAGCTCCGAGGGGTGGTGGGAAGAGACCCAGTACTTC,TRBJ2-5,many,.,TRBV7-2
CASSVDGATEAFF,TGTGCCAGCAGCGTAGATGGGGCGACTGAAGCTTTCTTT,TRBJ1-1,.,.,TRBV9
CATSRDTAGGTDTQYF,TGTGCCACCAGCAGAGATACGGCGGGGGGCACAGATACGCAGTATTTT,TRBJ2-3,.,TRBD2,TRBV15
CSTIGVNTEAFF,TGCAGCACCATAGGGGTGAACACTGAAGCTTTCTTT,TRBJ1-1,.,.,TRBV29-1
CASSSGQGITPYEQYF,TGTGCCAGCAGCTCCGGACAGGGAATAACCCCCTACGAGCAGTACTTC,TRBJ2-7,.,TRBD1,TRBV10-3
CSVARRGYGYTF,TGCAGTGTTGCTCGGAGGGGGTATGGCTACACCTTC,TRBJ1-2,.,.,TRBV20-1
CASSLTLGRAEAFF,TGTGCCAGCAGCCTCACCTTGGGCAGGGCTGAAGCTTTCTTT,TRBJ1-1,.,.,TRBV7-9
CAWSVRTVEAFF,TGTGCCTGGAGTGTACGGACAGTTGAAGCTTTCTTT,TRBJ1-1,once,.,TRBV30
CATPLGQGSSRKEKLLF,TGTGCCACCCCCTTAGGACAGGGCTCGAGTCGGAAGGAAAAACTGCTTTTT,TRBJ1-4,.,TRBD1,TRBV7-9